This entry is about one T cell receptor beta chain. V lost 5 bases and J lost 3; bases outside the gene matches: 10. Germline CDR1 reads MNHNY; CDR2 reads SVGAGI (reference sequence). This CDR3 region has 16 residues. The protocol was immunoSEQ multiplex PCR, while the TCRdb copy is restricted to in-frame clones and leaves out a portion. The table includes about 170,000 clones, about 85% detected once. The time point here: blood 4 weeks post-SBRT, at nephrectomy. Treatment meaning: 15 Gy SBRT to primary tumor, nephrectomy 4 weeks later. Nephrectomy followed 15 Gy stereotactic body radiation by 4 weeks. The tumor was a clear cell renal cell carcinoma. This specimen comes from a study of radiation and T cells in renal cell carcinoma.

This sequence joins TRBV6-6 and TRBJ1-2; 9 bases map to TRBD1. Source: blood, taken from a patient whose treatment included radiotherapy and nephrectomy. This TCR was recovered from a woman aged 50 to 60 with renal cell carcinoma. Written as DNA, the CDR3 is TGTGCCAGCAGTACACGGACAGGGGTTTCCTACTATGGCTACACCTTC. Encoded protein: CASSTRTGVSYYGYTF.